One and the same sample provided the 24 T cell receptor beta chains below, sequenced in a study of T cells in Graves' hyperthyroidism and ophthalmopathy. RNA transcripts provided the source from which TCR beta CDR3 regions were amplified. Carried out on the TCR CDR3, a first-round RT-PCR used the HTBI primer set. TCRdb re-analysed the multiplex PCR reads in MiXCR, keeping a single row per CDR3 protein. This sample has hundreds of thousands of distinct CDR3 sequences, with around 38% found just once. The sequencing sample was made of blood. The receptors shown here come from a man between 18 and 35 years old with Graves' hyperthyroidism.

Note on this clonotype: This clone may be a read error of a much larger clone one base away. The CDR3 loop is CSAWKDGNTIYF. The CDR3 DNA is TGCAGTGCTTGGAAGGATGGAAACACCATATATTTT. V and J are TRBV20-1 and TRBJ1-3; D not resolved. The V gene's germline CDR1 is DFQATT and CDR2 SNEGSKA (reference sequence). The CDR3 runs 12 residues. Trimming removed 5 bases from V and 3 bases from J, with 8 bases in between.

This clonotype has a count of ten or more. The rearrangement links TRBV15 to TRBJ2-5; 8 bases align to TRBD2. The germline gives CDR1 LNHNV, CDR2 YYDKDF (reference sequence). The CDR3 runs 13 residues. Losses at the gene ends were 5 bases for V and 4 bases for J; bases not matched to a gene: 3. The CDR3 region is CATSWGLVETQYF. The CDR3 region has the DNA TGTGCCACCAGCTGGGGACTAGTAGAGACCCAGTACTTC.

The V and J genes are TRBV7-9 and TRBJ2-2, with TRBD2 identical over 9 bases. CDR1 and CDR2 (germline): SEHNR, FQNEAQ (reference sequence). The CDR3 has 19 residues. With V trimmed by 0 bases and J by 1 base, 9 bases remained unmatched. The CDR3 sequence is CASSLARGSGGQNTGELFF. CDR3 bases: TGTGCCAGCAGCTTAGCGCGGGGTAGCGGGGGCCAGAACACCGGGGAGCTGTTTTTT. Complete variable domain (other parts from reference TRBV7-9 and TRBJ2-2): DTGVSQNPRHKITKRGQNVTFRCDPISEHNRLYWYRQTLGQGPEFLTYFQNEAQLEKSRLLSDRFSAERPKGSFSTLEIQRTEQGDSAMYLCASSLARGSGGQNTGELFFGEGSRLTVL.

As to this clonotype: A much more abundant neighbour one base away suggests this may be a read error. The chain uses TRBV29-1 and TRBJ2-7; 8 bases line up with TRBD2. CDR1 is SQVTM, CDR2 ANQGSEA, per germline. This CDR3 comprises 13 residues. The V and J ends lost 6 bases and 6 bases, in that order; junction bases with no gene match: 10. The CDR3 bases are TGCAGCGTCAGACTAGCGAGTAACGGCGAGCAGTACTTC. It is translated as CSVRLASNGEQYF.

The V call is TRBV20-1, the J call TRBJ2-7; the match to TRBD2 covers 13 bases. The CDR3 runs 14 residues. Germline CDR1 is DFQATT and CDR2 is SNEGSKA (reference sequence). V shed 5 bases and J 4 bases; nucleotides not matched to a gene: 5. The CDR3 region has the DNA TGCAGTGCTCCCGGGACTAGCGGGGAGTACGAGCAGTACTTC. Translation gives CSAPGTSGEYEQYF.

This chain connects TRBV7-9 to TRBJ2-7, with D tentatively TRBD2 (6 bases). CDR1 is SEHNR and CDR2 is FQNEAQ in the germline V gene (reference sequence). The CDR3 runs to 15 residues. Deletions cut 4 bases from V and 6 bases from J, with 19 bases between. The CDR3: CASSSRGGEDSEQYF. The CDR3 DNA follows: TGTGCCAGCAGCTCCCGAGGTGGGGAGGATAGCGAGCAGTACTTC.

This clonotype was observed a handful of times. This rearrangement joins TRBV4-1 to TRBJ2-7; D may be TRBD1 or TRBD2 (6 bases each). CDR1 is MGHRA and CDR2 is YSYEKL in the germline V gene. The germline V and J ends were trimmed by 4 bases and 4 bases, with 14 bases remaining between them. The CDR3 totals 14 residues. The CDR3 sequence: CASSLVGGLYEQYF. The CDR3 region has the DNA TGCGCCAGCAGCCTCGTAGGGGGGTTGTACGAGCAGTACTTC.

This chain connects TRBV11-3 to TRBJ2-2, with D maybe TRBD2 (5 bases). This CDR3 comprises 16 residues. Trimming cost V 5 bases and J 6 bases, with 19 bases left between them. Germline V gene sequence: CDR1 SGHNT, CDR2 YENEEA. The CDR3: CASSPISRRSAGELFF. In nucleotides, the CDR3 is TGTGCCAGCAGCCCAATATCTCGGAGGTCGGCCGGGGAGCTGTTTTTT.

The chain is built from TRBV10-2 and TRBJ1-1; D unresolved. CDR1 and CDR2 from the germline V gene are WSHSY and SAAADI. Trimming left V 0 bases short and J 4 bases short, with 12 bases between. The CDR3 covers 15 residues. The CDR3 coding sequence is TGCGCCAGCAGTGAGTCGGACTCCGAGGGCACTGAAGCTTTCTTT. Its translation is CASSESDSEGTEAFF.

This clonotype was seen ten or more times. Its ends do not fully match the called genes, so a read error is possible. V is TRBV5-1 and J is TRBJ1-1, with unresolved D. CDR3 length equals 13 residues. Germline V gives CDR1 SGHRS, CDR2 YFSETQ. CDR3 bases: TGTGCCAGCAGCCCCGAGGGCGGCACTGAAGCTTTCTTT. It specifies CASSPEGGTEAFF. The full variable domain, rest sourced from reference TRBV5-1 and TRBJ1-1, is KAGVTQTPRYLIKTRGQQVTLSCSPISGHRSVSWYQQTPGQGLQFLFEYFSETQRNKGNFPGRFSGRQFSNSRSEMNVSTLELGDSALYLCASSPEGGTEAFFGQGTRLTVV.

The chain's CDR3 is CSAGGLPRGFFF. The CDR3 DNA reads as TGCAGTGCTGGAGGGCTCCCTCGCGGTTTTTTCTTT. The chain is built from TRBV20-1 and TRBJ1-1; no clear D. The V end lost 5 bases, the J end lost 13 bases, and 20 bases lay between the germline ends. Germline CDR1 is DFQATT and CDR2 is SNEGSKA (reference sequence). The CDR3 has 12 amino acids.

This clonotype occurred many times. The chain carries TRBV24-1 and TRBJ2-7; 7 nucleotides agree with TRBD1. CDR3 size: 16 residues. CDR1 and CDR2 (germline): KGHDR, SFDVKD. J lost 2 bases, V lost 4 bases, and 10 bases had no gene match. CDR3 sequence (DNA): TGTGCCACCAGTGACCAGCCTTGGGACAGCACCTACGAGCAGTACTTC. Translating gives CATSDQPWDSTYEQYF.

Here the CDR3 DNA reads TGTGCCAGCAGTGATGGGTCAGGGAACGAGCAGTACTTC. The encoded protein is CASSDGSGNEQYF. V is TRBV2 and J is TRBJ2-5; a weak D match, TRBD1 (5 bases). Matching the DNA end better, TRBJ2-7 makes the J call doubtful. The CDR3 is made up of 13 amino acids. The germline CDR1 and CDR2 sequences are SNHLY and FYNNEI.

The rearrangement links TRBV9 to TRBJ1-2, with TRBD1 as a possible D gene (5 bases). V lost 4 bases and J lost 4, with 20 bases in between. This CDR3 comprises 16 residues. Germline-derived CDR1 and CDR2 are SGDLS and YYNGEE. The CDR3 spells CASSQETGGSGYGYTF. CDR3 DNA: TGTGCCAGCAGCCAAGAGACGGGGGGATCTGGCTATGGCTACACCTTC.

The chain carries TRBV6-5 and TRBJ1-1, with 7 bases lining up with TRBD1. V gave up 2 bases and J gave up 5 bases; unmatched junction bases: 8. The V gene's germline CDR1 is MNHEY and CDR2 SVGAGI. The CDR3 has 15 amino acids. For the CDR3, the DNA is TGTGCCAGCAGTTACCGCAACAGGGGAAGGACTGAAGCTTTCTTT. It specifies CASSYRNRGRTEAFF.

There are many counts of this clonotype. V and J are TRBV19 and TRBJ1-1; D perhaps matches TRBD1 (6 bases). Trimming left V 7 bases short and J 9 bases short, with 18 bases between. Germline V gene data show CDR1 as LNHDA and CDR2 as SQIVND (reference sequence). The CDR3 is made up of 13 amino acids. CDR3 sequence (DNA): TGTGCCAGTACCACGGGGGGAGGACAGCAAGCTTTCTTT. This translates into CASTTGGGQQAFF. The variable domain in full, with the rest retrieved from reference TRBV19 and TRBJ1-1, is DGGITQSPKYLFRKEGQNVTLSCEQNLNHDAMYWYRQDPGQGLRLIYYSQIVNDFQKGDIAEGYSVSREKKESFPLTVTSAQKNPTAFYLCASTTGGGQQAFFGQGTRLTVV.

Many counts were recorded for this clonotype. The chain combines TRBV2 with TRBJ1-1; D is ambiguous. CDR3 size: 12 residues. The germline gives CDR1 SNHLY, CDR2 FYNNEI. Trimming took off 2 bases at V and 9 bases at J, with 10 bases between the two ends. CDR3 DNA sequence: TGTGCCAGCAGTGAACCAGAGGCAAAAGCTTTCTTT. Its protein is CASSEPEAKAFF.

This clonotype was counted many times. The V and J genes are TRBV7-9 and TRBJ1-2; D is perhaps TRBD1 (5 bases). Trimming removed 5 bases at V and 8 bases at J, with 15 bases between. CDR3 length: 13 amino acids. Germline assignment: CDR1 SEHNR and CDR2 FQNEAQ (reference sequence). Here the CDR3 DNA reads TGTGCCAGCAGCGAAACCGCAGGGAGAGGCTACACCTTC. Amino acids: CASSETAGRGYTF.

This clonotype has a count of ten or more. The chain uses TRBV29-1 and TRBJ1-1, with D unclear. V dropped 0 bases and J dropped 4 bases, with 12 bases sitting between them. Germline CDR1 reads SQVTM; CDR2 reads ANQGSEA. This CDR3 has 14 amino acids. The CDR3 here is CSVEDHIPSTEAFF. CDR3 DNA sequence: TGCAGCGTTGAAGACCACATTCCCTCCACTGAAGCTTTCTTT. The whole variable domain, filled in from reference TRBV29-1 and TRBJ1-1, reads SAVISQKPSRDICQRGTSLTIQCQVDSQVTMMFWYRQQPGQSLTLIATANQGSEATYESGFVIDKFPISRPNLTFSTLTVSNMSPEDSSIYLCSVEDHIPSTEAFFGQGTRLTVV.

The rearrangement uses TRBV12-3 or TRBV12-4 and TRBJ2-5, with 9 bases fitting TRBD1. Losses at the gene ends were 5 bases for V and 9 bases for J; bases not matched to a gene: 13. The CDR3 runs to 15 residues. CDR3 loop: CASSTPGQGAGAQYF. The DNA for the CDR3 is TGTGCCAGCAGTACCCCGGGACAGGGAGCTGGGGCCCAGTACTTC.

With respect to this clonotype: A read error may account for a junction end that differs from germline. The chain has TRBV6-5 and TRBJ2-7, with D unresolved. The CDR3 has 12 amino acids. Germline V gene data show CDR1 as MNHEY and CDR2 as SVGAGI. CDR3 sequence: CASSNGPREQYF. CDR3 sequence (DNA): TGTGCTAGCAGCAACGGTCCGAGGGAGCAGTACTTC.

This clonotype was detected a few times. This chain connects TRBV19 to TRBJ1-5; D gene ambiguous. Germline assignment: CDR1 LNHDA and CDR2 SQIVND (reference sequence). V shed 3 bases and J shed 0 bases, with 15 bases lying between them. This CDR3 has 17 amino acids. The CDR3, as DNA: TGTGCCAGTAGTATCGCCTCCGTAGGAGATAGCAATCAGCCCCAGCATTTT. It encodes CASSIASVGDSNQPQHF.

The chain has TRBV2 and TRBJ2-6; D is perhaps TRBD1 or TRBD2 (6 bases each). Germline V gene data show CDR1 as SNHLY and CDR2 as FYNNEI. V was pared by 0 bases and J by 4 bases, with 13 bases between. The CDR3 loop spans 17 amino acids. The CDR3 here is CASSEAGGQPGANVLTF. CDR3 coding DNA: TGTGCCAGCAGTGAAGCGGGGGGCCAGCCCGGGGCCAACGTCCTGACTTTC. The full variable domain, its missing parts supplied by reference TRBV2 and TRBJ2-6, is EPEVTQTPSHQVTQMGQEVILRCVPISNHLYFYWYRQILGQKVEFLVSFYNNEISEKSEIFDDQFSVERPDGSNFTLKIRSTKLEDSAMYFCASSEAGGQPGANVLTFGAGSRLTVL.

The rearrangement uses TRBV12-3 or TRBV12-4 and TRBJ2-5; 9 bases match TRBD1. The CDR3 extends over 16 amino acids. The junction had 12 bases not matched to a gene; V was cut back by 5 bases and J by 5 bases. The CDR3 loop reads CASSPQGTGPRETQYF. The CDR3 DNA sequence: TGTGCCAGCAGTCCGCAAGGGACAGGGCCTAGGGAGACCCAGTACTTC.